These T cell receptor beta chains were read from a single sample in a study of prognosis after radiotherapy for stage I lung cancer. TCRdb passed the multiplex PCR reads through MiXCR, listing each CDR3 protein once. The sample contains 15,000 to 20,000 distinct CDR3 sequences, roughly 26% of which appear only once. The material was PBMCs, obtained before or after stereotactic body radiation therapy (not recorded which). Receptors originate from a donor older than 45 with non-small cell lung cancer. The CDR3 runs from the conserved cysteine through the conserved F or W. A D gene is named only where the DNA matches it firmly. Clone size is shown for a subset of rows, as once, few, many or a class of expanded clone.

clone_size: many; d_call: NA; v_call: TRBV6-1; j_call: TRBJ2-7; cdr3_nt: TGTGCCAGCAGTGAATCAGGGACAAATTACGAGCAGTACTTC; cdr3_aa: CASSESGTNYEQYF
clone_size: many; d_call: TRBD2; v_call: TRBV28; j_call: TRBJ2-7; cdr3_nt: TGTGCCAGCAGTTTAATTGCGGGAGAGACCCACGAGCAGTACTTC; cdr3_aa: CASSLIAGETHEQYF
clone_size: many; d_call: NA; v_call: TRBV5-1; j_call: TRBJ2-2; cdr3_nt: TGCGCCAGCAGCTCCGACGGGAACACCGGGGAGCTGTTTTTT; cdr3_aa: CASSSDGNTGELFF
clone_size: many; d_call: TRBD2; v_call: TRBV12-3/TRBV12-4; j_call: TRBJ2-1; cdr3_nt: TGTGCCAGCAGTACGTCCGGACTAGCGGGAAGAGAGCAGTTCTTC; cdr3_aa: CASSTSGLAGREQFF
clone_size: many; d_call: NA; v_call: TRBV2; j_call: TRBJ2-5; cdr3_nt: TGTGCCAGCAGGAGTGATCAGCGGACCCAGTACTTC; cdr3_aa: CASRSDQRTQYF
clone_size: many; d_call: NA; v_call: TRBV6-1; j_call: TRBJ1-4; cdr3_nt: TGTGCCAGCAGTGATGATGGGGATGAAAAACTGTTTTTT; cdr3_aa: CASSDDGDEKLFF
clone_size: many; d_call: NA; v_call: TRBV27; j_call: TRBJ1-2; cdr3_nt: TGTGCCAGCAGTTTATCAGGGGGAATAGATGGCTACACCTTC; cdr3_aa: CASSLSGGIDGYTF
clone_size: NA; d_call: NA; v_call: TRBV7-2; j_call: TRBJ1-3; cdr3_nt: TGTGTCAGCAGCCTAGGTCCAGGAGGTGGAAACACCATATATTTT; cdr3_aa: CVSSLGPGGGNTIYF
clone_size: many; d_call: NA; v_call: TRBV19; j_call: TRBJ2-1; cdr3_nt: TGTGCCAGTAGTATAGAAGGGTCGAGGTACAATGAGCAGTTCTTC; cdr3_aa: CASSIEGSRYNEQFF
clone_size: NA; d_call: TRBD2; v_call: TRBV5-4; j_call: TRBJ2-1; cdr3_nt: TGTGCCAGCAGACGGGAGGGCCTGGTTGAGCAGTTCTTC; cdr3_aa: CASRREGLVEQFF
clone_size: many; d_call: NA; v_call: TRBV3-1; j_call: TRBJ2-5; cdr3_nt: TGTGCCAGCAGCGAGAGCAGAGAGACCCAGTACTTC; cdr3_aa: CASSESRETQYF
clone_size: medium-sized; d_call: NA; v_call: TRBV3-1; j_call: TRBJ2-6; cdr3_nt: TGTGCCAGCAGCCTCAGGGCGGGGGCCAACGTCCTGACTTTC; cdr3_aa: CASSLRAGANVLTF
clone_size: NA; d_call: TRBD2; v_call: TRBV6-5; j_call: TRBJ2-1; cdr3_nt: TGTGCGAGCAGTTACCGTCCAGCGACTAGCATCAGTGAGCAGTTCTTC; cdr3_aa: CASSYRPATSISEQFF
clone_size: many; d_call: NA; v_call: TRBV6-1; j_call: TRBJ2-2; cdr3_nt: TGTGCCAGCAGTGGTCTACCAGGGGAGGGCACCGGGGAGCTGTTTTTT; cdr3_aa: CASSGLPGEGTGELFF
clone_size: many; d_call: NA; v_call: TRBV12-3/TRBV12-4; j_call: TRBJ2-2; cdr3_nt: TGTGCCAGCAGTTTGGGCGCGAACACCGGGGAGCTGTTTTTT; cdr3_aa: CASSLGANTGELFF
clone_size: many; d_call: TRBD1; v_call: TRBV5-1; j_call: TRBJ1-1; cdr3_nt: TGCGCCAGCCGGAGGACAGGGCCGAACACTGAAGCTTTCTTT; cdr3_aa: CASRRTGPNTEAFF
clone_size: NA; d_call: NA; v_call: TRBV6-4; j_call: TRBJ2-3; cdr3_nt: TGTGCCAGCAGTGTCCAGGAGACAGATACGCAGTATTTT; cdr3_aa: CASSVQETDTQYF
clone_size: many; d_call: NA; v_call: TRBV18; j_call: TRBJ2-7; cdr3_nt: TGTGCCAGCTCACCACCTGGGAACTACGAGCAGTACTTC; cdr3_aa: CASSPPGNYEQYF
clone_size: many; d_call: NA; v_call: TRBV14; j_call: TRBJ1-2; cdr3_nt: TGTGCCAGCAGCCAAGGGTATAGATATGGCTACACCTTC; cdr3_aa: CASSQGYRYGYTF
clone_size: many; d_call: NA; v_call: TRBV4-1; j_call: TRBJ2-3; cdr3_nt: TGCGCCAGCAGCCAAGATAAGCGGAGCACAGATACGCAGTATTTT; cdr3_aa: CASSQDKRSTDTQYF
clone_size: many; d_call: NA; v_call: TRBV3-1; j_call: TRBJ1-1; cdr3_nt: TGTGCCAGCAGCCAACTTAGAGGGGGTTTAATTTTTAGCACTGAAGCTTTCTTT; cdr3_aa: CASSQLRGGLIFSTEAFF
clone_size: many; d_call: TRBD1; v_call: TRBV5-1; j_call: TRBJ1-4; cdr3_nt: TGCGCCAGCAGCTTGATACAGGGGGCGGCTAATGAAAAACTGTTTTTT; cdr3_aa: CASSLIQGAANEKLFF
clone_size: once; d_call: TRBD2; v_call: TRBV20-1; j_call: TRBJ2-1; cdr3_nt: TGCAGTGCTAGACCTCCGGGACTCGGGAGGGCCGACGAGCAGTTCTTC; cdr3_aa: CSARPPGLGRADEQFF
clone_size: NA; d_call: TRBD1; v_call: TRBV19; j_call: TRBJ2-1; cdr3_nt: TGTGCCAGTAGTATAAGACCGGGACAGGATCACAATGAGCAGTTCTTC; cdr3_aa: CASSIRPGQDHNEQFF
clone_size: many; d_call: NA; v_call: TRBV6-4; j_call: TRBJ2-2; cdr3_nt: TGTGCCAGCAGTCGGGGACACGGATCCGGGGAGCTGTTTTTT; cdr3_aa: CASSRGHGSGELFF
clone_size: few; d_call: TRBD1; v_call: TRBV25-1; j_call: TRBJ1-4; cdr3_nt: TGTGCCAGCAGGGAACAACAGGGGAAACTGTTTTTT; cdr3_aa: CASREQQGKLFF
clone_size: NA; d_call: TRBD2; v_call: TRBV4-1; j_call: TRBJ2-7; cdr3_nt: TGCGCCAGCAGCCCCGACGCAAGGACTAGCGGGACCTTGGGGCAGTACTTC; cdr3_aa: CASSPDARTSGTLGQYF
clone_size: many; d_call: NA; v_call: TRBV24-1; j_call: TRBJ2-7; cdr3_nt: TGTGCCGTTTGCGGGGTCCACGAGCAGTACTTC; cdr3_aa: CAVCGVHEQYF
clone_size: many; d_call: NA; v_call: TRBV28; j_call: TRBJ1-1; cdr3_nt: TGTGCCAGCAGTTTAAGCAGGGGTGAAGCTTTCTTT; cdr3_aa: CASSLSRGEAFF
clone_size: many; d_call: NA; v_call: TRBV7-6; j_call: TRBJ2-1; cdr3_nt: TGTGCCAGCAGACTTAGTAGGGACGCCGGATTCACTCTTTCTTTCTTC; cdr3_aa: CASRLSRDAGFTLSFF
clone_size: many; d_call: TRBD1; v_call: TRBV6-1; j_call: TRBJ2-6; cdr3_nt: TGTGCCAGCAGCCTCTACAGGGGCTCTGGGGCCAACGTCCTGACTTTC; cdr3_aa: CASSLYRGSGANVLTF
clone_size: NA; d_call: TRBD1; v_call: TRBV7-9; j_call: TRBJ2-1; cdr3_nt: TGTGCCATCGACAGGGGCGAATCCTGCAATGAGCAGTTCTTC; cdr3_aa: CAIDRGESCNEQFF
clone_size: many; d_call: TRBD2; v_call: TRBV5-1; j_call: TRBJ2-2; cdr3_nt: TGCGCCAGCAGCTTGGACCTAGCGGACAAAGGGGAGCTGTTTTTT; cdr3_aa: CASSLDLADKGELFF
clone_size: many; d_call: TRBD1; v_call: TRBV2; j_call: TRBJ1-1; cdr3_nt: TGTGCCAGCAGTTCGGGGACAGGAGAGAACACTGAAGCTTTCTTT; cdr3_aa: CASSSGTGENTEAFF
clone_size: few; d_call: NA; v_call: TRBV29-1; j_call: TRBJ2-5; cdr3_nt: TGCAGCGTTGAAAGGGGAAGGGGGGGGCGATCCGAGACCCAGTACTTC; cdr3_aa: CSVERGRGGRSETQYF
clone_size: NA; d_call: NA; v_call: TRBV20-1; j_call: TRBJ2-2; cdr3_nt: TGCAGTGCTACTGACCCGGGACATGGCGAAACCGGGCAGCTGTTTTTT; cdr3_aa: CSATDPGHGETGQLFF